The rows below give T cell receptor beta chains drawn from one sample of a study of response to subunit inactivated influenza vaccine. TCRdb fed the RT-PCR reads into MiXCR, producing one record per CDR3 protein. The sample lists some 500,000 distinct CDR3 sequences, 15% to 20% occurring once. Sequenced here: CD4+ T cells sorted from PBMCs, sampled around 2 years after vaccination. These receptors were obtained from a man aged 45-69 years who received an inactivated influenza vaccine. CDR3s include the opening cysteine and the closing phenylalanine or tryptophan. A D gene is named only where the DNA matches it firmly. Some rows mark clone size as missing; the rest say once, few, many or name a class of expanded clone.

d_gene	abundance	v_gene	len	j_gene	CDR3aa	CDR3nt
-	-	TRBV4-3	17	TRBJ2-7	CASSHSAVPGTRYEQYF	TGCGCCAGCAGCCACAGCGCAGTCCCCGGGACGCGATACGAGCAGTACTTC
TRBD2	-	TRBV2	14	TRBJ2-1	CASRTGTSYNEQFF	TGTGCCAGCAGAACCGGGACTAGTTACAATGAGCAGTTCTTC
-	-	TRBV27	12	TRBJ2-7	CASREGQREQYF	TGTGCCAGTAGGGAAGGGCAGAGGGAGCAGTACTTC
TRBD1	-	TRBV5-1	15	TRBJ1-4	CASSIGTGANEKLFF	TGCGCCAGCAGCATTGGGACAGGGGCTAATGAAAAACTGTTTTTT
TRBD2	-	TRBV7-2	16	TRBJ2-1	CASSLGGGVSRNEQFF	TGTGCCAGCAGCTTAGGGGGGGGTGTATCGCGGAATGAGCAGTTCTTC
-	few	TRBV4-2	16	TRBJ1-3	CASSQYPGATGNTIYF	TGTGCCAGCAGCCAATATCCGGGGGCGACTGGAAACACCATATATTTT
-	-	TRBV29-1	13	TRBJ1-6	CGLRASYNSPLHF	TGCGGCCTGAGGGCCAGCTATAATTCACCCCTCCACTTT
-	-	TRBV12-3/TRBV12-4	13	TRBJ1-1	CASSSYGSTEAFF	TGTGCCAGCAGTTCATACGGGAGCACTGAAGCTTTCTTT
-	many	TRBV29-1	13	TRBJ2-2	CSTWTVNTGELFF	TGCAGCACCTGGACAGTGAACACCGGGGAGCTGTTTTTT
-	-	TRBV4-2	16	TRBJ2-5	CASSQDQGMRRETQYF	TGTGCCAGCAGCCAAGATCAGGGGATGAGGAGAGAGACCCAGTACTTC
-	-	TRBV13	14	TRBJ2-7	CASARPAEKYEQYF	TGTGCCAGCGCGAGACCAGCGGAAAAATACGAGCAGTACTTC
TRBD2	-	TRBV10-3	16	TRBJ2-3	CAISGLAGGLADTQYF	TGTGCCATCAGTGGACTAGCGGGAGGTTTAGCAGATACGCAGTATTTT
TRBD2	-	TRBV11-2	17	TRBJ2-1	CASSLELLLAGGSGQFF	TGTGCCAGCAGCTTAGAACTGTTACTAGCGGGGGGGTCTGGGCAGTTCTTC